Listed below are T cell receptor beta chains from one sample, sequenced in a study of T cells after posttransplantation cyclophosphamide. Clones were read by immunoSEQ multiplex PCR, and TCRdb kept only the in-frame ones, dropping some. The sample holds 4,500 to 6,500 clones, and no clone turns up only once. This sample comprised PBMCs, obtained after allogeneic stem cell transplant with posttransplant cyclophosphamide. These TCRs come from a female patient aged 30-39 years who received an allogeneic stem cell transplant from an unrelated donor, was CMV-positive, and had acute and chronic GVHD. The T cells may partly be graft donor cells. CDR3s include the opening cysteine and the closing phenylalanine or tryptophan. Fields, in order: V gene, CDR3 length, clone size, J gene, D gene, CDR3 protein, CDR3 DNA. D genes are given only for firm matches. For some rows the clone size is stated as once, few or many, or as a class when expanded; others skip it.

v_gene: TRBV6-5
len: 14
abundance: many
j_gene: TRBJ2-5
d_gene: TRBD1
CDR3aa: CASSYRGPRGTQYF
CDR3nt: TGTGCCAGCAGTTACAGGGGGCCTAGGGGGACCCAGTACTTC

v_gene: TRBV2
len: 13
abundance: many
j_gene: TRBJ2-3
d_gene: TRBD2
CDR3aa: CARTSGSTDTQYF
CDR3nt: TGTGCCAGGACTAGCGGGAGCACAGATACGCAGTATTTT

v_gene: TRBV19
len: 15
abundance: few
j_gene: TRBJ2-5
d_gene: NA
CDR3aa: CASSIKGMLPETQYF
CDR3nt: TGTGCCAGTAGTATCAAGGGGATGCTCCCAGAGACCCAGTACTTC

v_gene: TRBV10-3
len: 13
abundance: many
j_gene: TRBJ2-7
d_gene: NA
CDR3aa: CAISRDSLYEQYF
CDR3nt: TGTGCCATCAGCCGCGACAGTCTCTACGAGCAGTACTTC

v_gene: TRBV29-1
len: 14
abundance: NA
j_gene: TRBJ2-3
d_gene: NA
CDR3aa: CSVKRADPTDTQYF
CDR3nt: TGCAGCGTAAAGAGGGCAGACCCCACAGATACGCAGTATTTT

v_gene: TRBV10-3
len: 13
abundance: many
j_gene: TRBJ2-7
d_gene: NA
CDR3aa: CAISESREFGQYF
CDR3nt: TGTGCCATCAGTGAGTCCAGGGAATTCGGGCAGTACTTC

v_gene: TRBV10-2
len: 15
abundance: many
j_gene: TRBJ2-2
d_gene: NA
CDR3aa: CASIFALSGIGELFF
CDR3nt: TGCGCCAGCATATTTGCCCTCTCGGGGATCGGGGAGCTGTTTTTT

v_gene: TRBV18
len: 16
abundance: few
j_gene: TRBJ1-6
d_gene: NA
CDR3aa: CASSPQAGLNNSPLHF
CDR3nt: TGTGCCAGCTCACCACAGGCAGGACTTAACAATTCACCCCTCCACTTT

v_gene: TRBV29-1
len: 16
abundance: NA
j_gene: TRBJ2-2
d_gene: TRBD1
CDR3aa: CSVAPAGTGSAGELFF
CDR3nt: TGCAGCGTTGCCCCCGCCGGGACAGGGTCGGCCGGGGAGCTGTTTTTT

v_gene: TRBV7-8
len: 14
abundance: many
j_gene: TRBJ2-7
d_gene: NA
CDR3aa: CASRSSTSPGEQYF
CDR3nt: TGTGCCAGCAGATCCTCAACTAGCCCCGGCGAGCAGTACTTC

v_gene: TRBV5-4
len: 14
abundance: many
j_gene: TRBJ1-1
d_gene: NA
CDR3aa: CASSLAGTNTEAFF
CDR3nt: TGTGCCAGCAGCTTGGCGGGTACGAACACTGAAGCTTTCTTT

v_gene: TRBV19
len: 15
abundance: NA
j_gene: TRBJ2-1
d_gene: NA
CDR3aa: CASSTDWSSYNEQFF
CDR3nt: TGTGCCAGTAGTACAGACTGGAGCTCCTACAATGAGCAGTTCTTC

v_gene: TRBV7-2
len: 15
abundance: many
j_gene: TRBJ2-3
d_gene: TRBD2
CDR3aa: CASSLREGGGDTQYF
CDR3nt: TGTGCCAGCAGCTTAAGGGAGGGCGGCGGGGATACGCAGTATTTT

v_gene: TRBV5-1
len: 12
abundance: many
j_gene: TRBJ2-5
d_gene: TRBD1
CDR3aa: CASSWDRETQYF
CDR3nt: TGCGCCAGCAGCTGGGACAGGGAGACCCAGTACTTC

v_gene: TRBV5-6
len: 13
abundance: many
j_gene: TRBJ1-2
d_gene: NA
CDR3aa: CASSLQGNYGYTF
CDR3nt: TGTGCCAGCAGCTTACAGGGTAACTATGGCTACACCTTC

v_gene: TRBV6-5
len: 14
abundance: many
j_gene: TRBJ2-3
d_gene: NA
CDR3aa: CASSYTDSADTQYF
CDR3nt: TGTGCCAGCAGTTATACGGACAGCGCAGATACGCAGTATTTT

v_gene: TRBV5-1
len: 14
abundance: many
j_gene: TRBJ2-3
d_gene: NA
CDR3aa: CASSLALGGDTQYF
CDR3nt: TGCGCCAGCAGCTTGGCTCTAGGTGGGGATACGCAGTATTTT

v_gene: TRBV5-1
len: 15
abundance: many
j_gene: TRBJ1-2
d_gene: NA
CDR3aa: CASSPAGPLRSGYTF
CDR3nt: TGCGCCAGCAGCCCCGCAGGGCCACTCCGGAGTGGCTACACCTTC

v_gene: TRBV2
len: 14
abundance: many
j_gene: TRBJ2-7
d_gene: NA
CDR3aa: CASTKDLLSYEQYF
CDR3nt: TGTGCCAGCACGAAGGACTTACTCTCCTACGAGCAGTACTTC

v_gene: TRBV9
len: 15
abundance: many
j_gene: TRBJ2-3
d_gene: NA
CDR3aa: CASSVAPGRTDTQYF
CDR3nt: TGTGCCAGCAGCGTAGCCCCGGGAAGAACAGATACGCAGTATTTT

v_gene: TRBV29-1
len: 12
abundance: many
j_gene: TRBJ1-1
d_gene: NA
CDR3aa: CSATDSNTEAFF
CDR3nt: TGCAGCGCCACGGACAGCAACACTGAAGCTTTCTTT

v_gene: TRBV18
len: 13
abundance: few
j_gene: TRBJ2-5
d_gene: NA
CDR3aa: CASSLPRGETQYF
CDR3nt: TGTGCCAGCTCACTGCCCCGAGGGGAGACCCAGTACTTC

v_gene: TRBV7-9
len: 16
abundance: many
j_gene: TRBJ1-4
d_gene: TRBD1
CDR3aa: CASSSGTGFRNEKLFF
CDR3nt: TGTGCCAGCAGCTCCGGGACAGGTTTTCGGAATGAAAAACTGTTTTTT

v_gene: TRBV13
len: 14
abundance: many
j_gene: TRBJ2-3
d_gene: NA
CDR3aa: CASRHQGSGDTQYF
CDR3nt: TGTGCCAGCAGACACCAGGGCTCAGGGGATACGCAGTATTTT

v_gene: TRBV11-2
len: 17
abundance: many
j_gene: TRBJ2-5
d_gene: TRBD2
CDR3aa: CASSLGFQASGEETQYF
CDR3nt: TGTGCCAGCAGCTTAGGCTTCCAGGCGAGCGGGGAAGAGACCCAGTACTTC

v_gene: TRBV27
len: 15
abundance: medium-sized
j_gene: TRBJ2-2
d_gene: NA
CDR3aa: CASSFGGSRAGELFF
CDR3nt: TGTGCCAGCAGTTTTGGGGGGAGTCGGGCCGGGGAGCTGTTTTTT

v_gene: TRBV10-2
len: 14
abundance: many
j_gene: TRBJ1-1
d_gene: NA
CDR3aa: CASTRRERNTEAFF
CDR3nt: TGCGCCAGCACCCGGAGGGAAAGGAACACTGAAGCTTTCTTT

v_gene: TRBV29-1
len: 13
abundance: many
j_gene: TRBJ1-1
d_gene: NA
CDR3aa: CSVRGDMNTEAFF
CDR3nt: TGCAGCGTTAGAGGGGACATGAACACTGAAGCTTTCTTT

v_gene: TRBV7-9
len: 14
abundance: many
j_gene: TRBJ1-4
d_gene: TRBD1
CDR3aa: CASSLGTVSEKLFF
CDR3nt: TGTGCCAGCAGCCTCGGGACAGTGAGTGAAAAACTGTTTTTT

v_gene: TRBV18
len: 13
abundance: many
j_gene: TRBJ2-5
d_gene: NA
CDR3aa: CASSLDYQETQYF
CDR3nt: TGTGCCAGCTCCCTGGACTATCAAGAGACCCAGTACTTC

v_gene: TRBV9
len: 16
abundance: many
j_gene: TRBJ2-6
d_gene: NA
CDR3aa: CASSALRYSGANVLTF
CDR3nt: TGTGCCAGCAGCGCCCTTCGCTACTCTGGGGCCAACGTCCTGACTTTC

v_gene: TRBV7-9
len: 19
abundance: many
j_gene: TRBJ1-3
d_gene: TRBD1
CDR3aa: CASSWYTFAGTGAGNTIYF
CDR3nt: TGTGCCAGCAGCTGGTACACGTTTGCGGGGACAGGGGCTGGAAACACCATATATTTT

v_gene: TRBV7-9
len: 15
abundance: many
j_gene: TRBJ2-3
d_gene: TRBD2
CDR3aa: CASSPTSGSTDTQYF
CDR3nt: TGTGCCAGCAGCCCGACTAGCGGATCCACAGATACGCAGTATTTT

v_gene: TRBV5-1
len: 16
abundance: many
j_gene: TRBJ2-6
d_gene: NA
CDR3aa: CASSLQWSSGANVLTF
CDR3nt: TGCGCCAGCAGCTTGCAGTGGAGCTCTGGGGCCAACGTCCTGACTTTC

v_gene: TRBV4-3
len: 16
abundance: many
j_gene: TRBJ2-7
d_gene: NA
CDR3aa: CASSQDLEGPSYEQYF
CDR3nt: TGCGCCAGCAGCCAAGATCTGGAGGGACCCTCCTACGAGCAGTACTTC

v_gene: TRBV7-3
len: 14
abundance: many
j_gene: TRBJ2-1
d_gene: TRBD2
CDR3aa: CASSLGRDYNEQFF
CDR3nt: TGTGCCAGCAGCTTAGGGAGGGACTACAATGAGCAGTTCTTC

v_gene: TRBV2
len: 14
abundance: many
j_gene: TRBJ1-1
d_gene: TRBD1
CDR3aa: CASSLAGQVRTGFF
CDR3nt: TGTGCCAGCAGCCTAGCAGGACAGGTCCGAACGGGTTTCTTT

v_gene: TRBV29-1
len: 19
abundance: many
j_gene: TRBJ1-2
d_gene: TRBD1
CDR3aa: CSVGGGARPPRGNGYGYTF
CDR3nt: TGCAGCGTTGGAGGAGGTGCTCGACCCCCCAGGGGGAACGGCTATGGCTACACCTTC

v_gene: TRBV4-3
len: 16
abundance: many
j_gene: TRBJ2-7
d_gene: TRBD2
CDR3aa: CASSPGTSGRSYEQYF
CDR3nt: TGCGCCAGCAGCCCGGGGACTAGCGGGAGGTCCTACGAGCAGTACTTC

v_gene: TRBV29-1
len: 15
abundance: many
j_gene: TRBJ2-7
d_gene: TRBD1
CDR3aa: CSVKLRDRVPYEQYF
CDR3nt: TGCAGCGTTAAACTCCGGGACAGGGTTCCCTACGAGCAGTACTTC

v_gene: TRBV30
len: 15
abundance: many
j_gene: TRBJ2-7
d_gene: NA
CDR3aa: CAWSARRSSSYEQYF
CDR3nt: TGTGCCTGGAGTGCACGACGGAGCAGCTCCTACGAGCAGTACTTC

v_gene: TRBV9
len: 17
abundance: many
j_gene: TRBJ2-3
d_gene: TRBD2
CDR3aa: CASSVENRIAGLDTQYF
CDR3nt: TGTGCCAGCAGCGTAGAGAACCGCATAGCGGGTCTAGATACGCAGTATTTT

v_gene: TRBV29-1
len: 18
abundance: NA
j_gene: TRBJ2-7
d_gene: TRBD2
CDR3aa: CSVARPTSGRSIMYEQYF
CDR3nt: TGCAGCGTCGCCCGCCCGACTAGCGGGAGGTCAATTATGTACGAGCAGTACTTC

v_gene: TRBV6-1
len: 14
abundance: many
j_gene: TRBJ2-5
d_gene: TRBD2
CDR3aa: CASSGRASQETQYF
CDR3nt: TGTGCCAGCAGCGGGAGGGCCTCCCAAGAGACCCAGTACTTC

v_gene: TRBV27
len: 12
abundance: medium-sized
j_gene: TRBJ2-3
d_gene: NA
CDR3aa: CASSWGVGTQYF
CDR3nt: TGTGCCAGCTCATGGGGGGTGGGTACGCAGTATTTT

v_gene: TRBV2
len: 18
abundance: many
j_gene: TRBJ1-1
d_gene: TRBD1
CDR3aa: CASSAPGGTGGLGTEAFF
CDR3nt: TGTGCCAGCAGTGCCCCTGGGGGGACAGGGGGGTTGGGTACTGAAGCTTTCTTT

v_gene: TRBV7-2
len: 16
abundance: medium-sized
j_gene: TRBJ1-5
d_gene: TRBD1
CDR3aa: CASSLVVDRGRQPQHF
CDR3nt: TGTGCCAGCAGCTTAGTAGTGGACAGGGGAAGGCAGCCCCAGCATTTT

v_gene: TRBV4-2
len: 15
abundance: many
j_gene: TRBJ2-5
d_gene: NA
CDR3aa: CASSQEKYNGETQYF
CDR3nt: TGTGCCAGCAGCCAAGAGAAGTATAACGGAGAGACCCAGTACTTC